Given below is one TCR beta chain in context. The antigen is unknown. A much larger clone lies one base from this, so it may be a read error. Disease duration was under 3 months in the ophthalmopathy patients, who also had a Clinical Activity Score of at least 3 and a NOSPECS grade of at least 4. Criteria for exclusion of patients were uncontrolled infection, other autoimmune disease, pregnancy or lactation. Cells are PBMCs isolated from more than 8.5 ml of fresh blood. This specimen comes from a study of T cells in Graves' hyperthyroidism and ophthalmopathy. Study conclusions and caveats: A model of 13 V-J pairs discriminated ophthalmopathy from stable hyperthyroidism.

The junction had 17 bases not matched to a gene; V was cut back by 5 bases and J by 1 base. The CDR3 sequence is 19 residues long. Germline V gene data show CDR1 as DFQATT and CDR2 as SNEGSKA (reference sequence). Amplified TCR beta CDR3 regions came from RNA transcripts. Using the HTBI primer set, a first-round RT-PCR was run on the TCR CDR3. TCRdb re-called the multiplex PCR reads with MiXCR, one entry per CDR3 protein. The sample lists about half a million distinct CDR3 sequences; around 20% were seen once. The sample consisted of blood. The rearrangement joins TRBV20-1 to TRBJ1-1; 12 bases map to TRBD1. The receptor comes from a man between 40 and 49 years old with Graves' ophthalmopathy. As DNA, the CDR3 is TGCAGTGCTCTCGGGACAGGGGGCGGGAGTTGGGGGCGGAACACTGAAGCTTTCTTT. This sequence encodes CSALGTGGGSWGRNTEAFF.